Listed below are T cell receptor beta chains from one sample, sequenced in a study of T cell repertoires in cytomegalovirus infection. TCRdb reanalysed the reads using MiXCR and keeps one entry per CDR3 protein. The table records hundreds of thousands of distinct CDR3 sequences, 33% of them present only once. No antigen has been identified for these receptors. The source was cultured PBMCs, collected from culture after CMV antigen stimulation. These receptors were obtained from a human donor in good health (CMV status not recorded). Some clones in this sample may be carry-over from other donors' samples. CDR3s include the opening cysteine and the closing phenylalanine or tryptophan. The D gene is left open where the match is weak. Clone size, where shown, is once, few, many, or a class for clones that have expanded.

J gene,D gene,CDR3 length,V gene,clone size,CDR3 protein,CDR3 DNA
TRBJ2-1,-,12,TRBV2,-,CASRGTSTEQFF,TGTGCCAGCAGGGGTACTAGCACTGAGCAGTTCTTC
TRBJ1-1,-,14,TRBV7-6,-,CASSLERTNTEAFF,TGTGCCAGCAGCTTAGAACGGACTAACACTGAAGCTTTCTTT
TRBJ2-7,-,13,TRBV7-9,few,CATTGISVGEQYF,TGTGCCACCACAGGGATCTCGGTGGGCGAGCAGTACTTC
TRBJ1-4,TRBD1,16,TRBV6-5,few,CASSFGTVPTNEKLFF,TGTGCCAGCAGTTTCGGGACAGTTCCAACTAATGAAAAACTGTTTTTT
TRBJ2-7,TRBD2,16,TRBV27,-,CASSLGSGSPSYEQYF,TGTGCCAGCAGTCTAGGGAGCGGGAGTCCTTCCTACGAGCAGTACTTC
TRBJ2-1,TRBD2,16,TRBV11-2,-,CASSPWTSGLYNEQFF,TGTGCCAGCAGCCCCTGGACTAGCGGTCTGTACAATGAGCAGTTCTTC
TRBJ2-5,TRBD2,13,TRBV10-3,few,CAIREGGKETQYF,TGTGCCATCAGGGAGGGAGGGAAGGAGACCCAGTACTTC
TRBJ2-5,-,14,TRBV7-2,few,CASSLKQVQETQYF,TGTGCCAGCAGCTTAAAACAGGTCCAAGAGACCCAGTACTTC
TRBJ2-2,TRBD1,17,TRBV5-4,-,CASSFLPRTGGTGELFF,TGTGCCAGCAGCTTCCTACCTCGGACAGGGGGCACCGGGGAGCTGTTTTTT
TRBJ2-3,-,16,TRBV27,few,CASSIRTALSTDTQYF,TGTGCCAGCAGCATTCGGACAGCCCTTAGCACAGATACGCAGTATTTT
TRBJ2-7,-,14,TRBV28,-,CATSGRRLRDEQYF,TGTGCCACCAGTGGCAGGAGGTTAAGGGACGAGCAGTACTTC
TRBJ2-2,-,15,TRBV23-1,-,CASSHLQGCTGELFF,TGCGCCAGCAGTCATCTGCAGGGATGTACCGGGGAGCTGTTTTTT
TRBJ2-3,TRBD2,16,TRBV7-2,many,CASSLVGREATDTQYF,TGTGCCAGCAGCTTAGTAGGGCGGGAGGCCACAGATACGCAGTATTTT
TRBJ1-1,TRBD1,15,TRBV7-8,-,CATSRTGGMNTEAFF,TGTGCCACCTCGAGGACAGGGGGGATGAACACTGAAGCTTTCTTT
TRBJ2-7,-,16,TRBV7-8,few,CASSPPGLNLAYEQYF,TGTGCCAGCAGCCCGCCCGGGCTCAACCTCGCCTACGAGCAGTACTTC
TRBJ1-5,TRBD1,15,TRBV11-2,few,CASSLDTRGNQPQHF,TGTGCCAGCAGCTTAGATACCAGGGGGAATCAGCCCCAGCATTTT
TRBJ2-6,-,14,TRBV12-3/TRBV12-4,many,CASREGSGANVLTF,TGTGCCAGCAGGGAAGGCTCTGGGGCCAACGTCCTGACTTTC
TRBJ1-5,-,16,TRBV2,-,CASSEGGRRVNQPQHF,TGTGCCAGCAGTGAAGGGGGGCGTAGGGTCAATCAGCCCCAGCATTTT
TRBJ1-1,-,15,TRBV4-1,many,CASSREGTKGAEAFF,TGCGCCAGCAGCCGCGAGGGTACCAAGGGCGCTGAAGCTTTCTTT
TRBJ1-1,-,16,TRBV7-8,many,CASSSGFRQINTEAFF,TGTGCCAGCAGCTCTGGGTTTAGGCAGATTAATACTGAAGCTTTCTTT
TRBJ2-7,-,15,TRBV6-2/TRBV6-3,few,CASSDRDLFSYEQYF,TGTGCCAGCAGTGACAGGGACTTATTCTCCTACGAGCAGTACTTC
TRBJ1-2,-,12,TRBV7-9,-,CASSVDGYGYTF,TGTGCCAGCAGCGTGGACGGCTATGGCTACACCTTC
TRBJ2-1,TRBD2,17,TRBV5-1,-,CASNSMGLAGGYNEQFF,TGCGCCAGCAACTCGATGGGACTAGCGGGAGGCTACAATGAGCAGTTCTTC
TRBJ2-3,TRBD1,16,TRBV20-1,once,CSASAPGQGAADTQYF,TGCAGTGCTAGCGCACCTGGACAGGGGGCGGCGGATACGCAGTATTTT
TRBJ1-1,-,15,TRBV7-9,many,CASSSKGGGDTEAFF,TGTGCCAGCAGCTCCAAGGGGGGGGGGGACACTGAAGCTTTCTTT
TRBJ2-3,-,15,TRBV7-2,few,CASSSLGVVADTQYF,TGTGCCAGCAGCTCCCTGGGGGTGGTTGCAGATACGCAGTATTTT
TRBJ2-4,-,14,TRBV19,few,CASSIPSKGDIQYF,TGTGCCAGTAGTATTCCCTCTAAAGGAGACATTCAGTACTTC
TRBJ1-1,TRBD1,13,TRBV7-2,few,CASGTGMDTEAFF,TGTGCCAGCGGGACAGGGATGGACACTGAAGCTTTCTTT
TRBJ2-3,TRBD1,17,TRBV28,-,CASSFLMGTGDTDTQYF,TGTGCCAGCAGTTTTCTCATGGGAACAGGGGATACAGATACGCAGTATTTT
TRBJ2-2,TRBD1,14,TRBV6-6,-,CASEGQGASGELFF,TGTGCCAGTGAGGGACAGGGGGCTTCCGGGGAGCTGTTTTTT
TRBJ2-1,TRBD1,14,TRBV25-1,few,CASSDWTGLNEQFF,TGTGCCAGCAGTGATTGGACAGGTCTAAATGAGCAGTTCTTC
TRBJ2-1,-,15,TRBV7-9,-,CASSVEGVRGNEQFF,TGTGCCAGCAGCGTAGAGGGAGTGAGGGGGAATGAGCAGTTCTTC
TRBJ2-2,TRBD1,15,TRBV7-2,many,CASSFGQGAVGELFF,TGTGCCAGCAGCTTTGGACAGGGGGCGGTCGGGGAGCTGTTTTTT
TRBJ1-5,-,14,TRBV7-2,few,CASSLATRNQPQHF,TGTGCCAGCAGCTTAGCCACCCGAAATCAGCCCCAGCATTTT
TRBJ2-5,-,14,TRBV11-2,-,CASSGMDRQETQYF,TGTGCCAGCAGCGGTATGGACAGACAAGAGACCCAGTACTTC
TRBJ2-3,TRBD2,16,TRBV19,few,CASSIRASGSTDTQYF,TGTGCCAGTAGTATAAGGGCTAGCGGGAGCACAGATACGCAGTATTTT
TRBJ1-5,-,18,TRBV6-6,few,CASSYSTSGQGITQPQHF,TGTGCCAGCAGTTACTCGACATCCGGGCAGGGAATCACTCAGCCCCAGCATTTT
TRBJ2-1,TRBD2,15,TRBV20-1,-,CSAGGTQGLARPRFF,TGCAGTGCTGGGGGAACCCAAGGACTAGCCCGACCTAGGTTCTTC
TRBJ1-1,-,13,TRBV19,-,CASSSTGETEAFF,TGTGCCAGTAGTAGTACGGGTGAGACTGAAGCTTTCTTT
TRBJ1-1,TRBD1,15,TRBV4-1,once,CASSQGGQGETEAFF,TGCGCCAGCAGCCAAGGGGGACAGGGTGAAACTGAAGCTTTCTTT
TRBJ1-2,-,13,TRBV20-1,-,CSSDLGADYGYTF,TGCAGTTCTGACCTGGGGGCGGACTATGGCTACACCTTC
TRBJ2-7,TRBD2,15,TRBV28,few,CASSTSGGGSYEQYF,TGTGCCAGCAGTACTAGCGGGGGGGGATCGTACGAGCAGTACTTC
TRBJ1-1,TRBD1,17,TRBV12-3/TRBV12-4,-,CASSSRTGGSLNTEAFF,TGTGCCAGCAGTTCCAGGACAGGGGGGTCCCTGAACACTGAAGCTTTCTTT
TRBJ2-4,TRBD1,18,TRBV11-2,-,CASSSGGGTGYSKNIQYF,TGTGCCAGCAGCTCCGGAGGAGGGACAGGGTACTCCAAAAACATTCAGTACTTC
TRBJ2-2,-,17,TRBV11-3,-,CASSPRGGTANTGELFF,TGTGCCAGCAGCCCCCGTGGAGGGACGGCGAACACCGGGGAGCTGTTTTTT
TRBJ2-1,-,13,TRBV7-2,-,CASSLLPGIGPFF,TGTGCCAGCAGCTTATTGCCCGGGATCGGACCGTTCTTC
TRBJ1-5,-,14,TRBV12-3/TRBV12-4,few,CASSLAGGRQPQHF,TGTGCCAGCAGTTTAGCCGGGGGGAGGCAGCCCCAGCATTTT
TRBJ2-1,TRBD1,12,TRBV19,few,CASSPGGSWQFF,TGTGCCAGTAGCCCAGGGGGTTCGTGGCAGTTCTTC
TRBJ1-1,-,14,TRBV7-2,few,CASSFPSMNTEAFF,TGTGCCAGCAGCTTCCCCTCCATGAACACTGAAGCTTTCTTT
TRBJ1-4,-,13,TRBV19,-,CASTGATNEKLFF,TGTGCCAGTACCGGCGCAACTAATGAAAAACTGTTTTTT
TRBJ1-2,-,15,TRBV6-5,few,CASSYSATGNYGYTF,TGTGCCAGCAGTTACTCCGCGACAGGAAACTATGGCTACACCTTC